This TCR beta chain originates from a study of shared clonotypes between healthy human individuals. Whole-study findings and limits: On the whole, naive subsets had larger estimated richness than memory subsets had. Relative to their counterparts shared across all four donors, non-shared clonotypes exhibited diminished generation probabilities.

Per the germline V gene, CDR1 is MDHEN and CDR2 is SYDVKM. J gave up 7 bases and V 5 bases, and 10 bases lay outside the gene matches. The CDR3 totals 15 residues. The input for sorted-subset replicate PCRs was approximately 210 ng DNA, about 30,000 T cell genomes. The data were produced by immunoSEQ multiplex PCR, yet TCRdb's version contains in-frame clones alone and is incomplete. The data hold roughly 640,000 clones, with around 97% observed a single time. CD4+ cells were split into CD45RA+ naive and CD45RA-negative memory subsets. In regard to this clone: Its antigen is still unknown.

The sequence was obtained from a woman aged 30 to 39 in good health. The specimen sequenced was naive CD4+ T cells sorted from blood. Subset of the sample: CD45RA+ positively selected. The chain uses TRBV28 and TRBJ2-7, with 11 bases lining up with TRBD1. CDR3 sequence reads: CASSKPGQGVLEQYF. The CDR3, as DNA: TGTGCCAGCAGTAAACCGGGACAGGGGGTTTTAGAGCAGTACTTC.